This T cell receptor (beta chain) was sequenced for a study of preoperative IRX-2 immunotherapy in early breast cancer. CDR1 MGHRA and CDR2 YSYEKL come from the germline V gene. V was shortened by 0 bases and J by 4 bases, with 10 bases between the two germline ends. This CDR3 is built from 14 residues. Treatment denoted: preoperative locoregional IRX-2 cytokine immunotherapy. Patients received preoperative, locoregional IRX-2 cytokine immunotherapy in a phase Ib study. The method was immunoSEQ multiplex PCR; TCRdb's version includes in-frame clones alone and lacks a portion of them. The sample lists roughly 6,200 clones, 70% to 80% occurring once.

Source: tumor tissue, taken before IRX-2 immunotherapy. The V call is TRBV4-1, the J call TRBJ2-7, with D unresolved. This sequence was found in a human donor with breast cancer. CDR3 loop: CASSQDLSVYEQYF. The CDR3 DNA is TGCGCCAGCAGCCAAGATCTCTCCGTTTACGAGCAGTACTTC.